The 19 T cell receptor beta chains in this list originate from one sample, sequenced in a study of metastatic and nonmetastatic thyroid tumors. Nobody among the patients had been given any treatment before thyroid surgery. TCRdb re-called clones from the PCR reads using MiXCR. This sample has about 89,000 clones, with roughly an eighth found just once. Sequencing was done on a sample of tumor tissue. Receptors were obtained from a female donor with papillary thyroid cancer or a benign thyroid nodule (not recorded which). Some clones in this sample may be carry-over from other donors' samples.

This clone was found many times. The junction does not match germline at one end; this may be a read error. The chain joins TRBV28 to TRBJ1-1; no clear D. The CDR3 loop spans 15 amino acids. Germline CDR1 is MDHEN and CDR2 is SYDVKM. The CDR3: CTSNPDTSRGTEAFF. The CDR3 DNA is TGTACCAGCAACCCAGACACGTCGCGAGGGACTGAAGCTTTCTTT. The full variable domain, rest sourced from reference TRBV28 and TRBJ1-1, is DVKVTQSSRYLVKRTGEKVFLECVQDMDHENMFWYRQDPGLGLRLIYFSYDVKMKEKGDIPEGYSVSREKKERFSLILESASTNQTSMYLCTSNPDTSRGTEAFFGQGTRLTVV.

At least ten counts were recorded for this clone. The rearrangement joins TRBV6-2 or TRBV6-3 to TRBJ2-3; TRBD2 aligns across 11 bases. CDR1 MNHEY and CDR2 SVGEGT come from the germline V gene. This CDR3 contains 16 residues. The V gene end was trimmed by 4 bases and the J gene end by 5 bases; junction bases not matched to a gene: 8. The CDR3 DNA follows: TGTGCCAGCAGTTTCCTTAGCGGGAGGGTTGGAGATACGCAGTATTTT. Protein sequence: CASSFLSGRVGDTQYF.

This clone was counted ten times or more. The chain uses TRBV5-1 and TRBJ2-3; D might be TRBD1 (5 bases). Trimming removed 10 bases at V and 3 bases at J, with 18 bases between. CDR3 length: 14 residues. Germline CDR1 is SGHRS and CDR2 is YFSETQ. CDR3 residues: CASDLGQRTDTQYF. DNA of the CDR3: TGCGCCTCCGATTTGGGGCAACGAACAGATACGCAGTATTTT.

The CDR3 DNA reads as TGTGCCAGCAGTTGGTTACAGGGGGCTAACTATGGCTACACCTTC. Encoded protein: CASSWLQGANYGYTF. The chain joins TRBV6-1 to TRBJ1-2, with 8 bases identical to TRBD1. Trimming at V came to 5 bases and at J to 0 bases, leaving 5 bases not matched to a gene. Germline values: CDR1 MNHNS, CDR2 SASEGT. This CDR3 is 15 amino acids long.

This clone occurred many times. The rearrangement links TRBV5-1 to TRBJ2-3, with D maybe TRBD2 (5 bases). The CDR3 loop spans 15 amino acids. CDR1 SGHRS and CDR2 YFSETQ come from the germline V gene. V gave up 2 bases and J gave up 0 bases, with 10 bases separating them. CDR3 sequence reads: CASSFEGRSTDTQYF. The CDR3 bases are TGCGCCAGCAGCTTCGAGGGTCGGAGCACAGATACGCAGTATTTT.

This clone occurred many times. Other DNA sequences from this sample encode an identical CDR3 as well. The chain has TRBV12-3 or TRBV12-4 and TRBJ1-1; D is unresolved. This CDR3 spans 13 amino acids. V was shortened by 0 bases and J by 5 bases, with 7 bases between the two germline ends. Here the CDR3 DNA reads TGTGCCAGCAGTTTAGCCGGGGAGACTGAAGCTTTCTTT. Its protein product is CASSLAGETEAFF.

This clone occurred many times. This sequence joins TRBV4-2 and TRBJ1-3, with D perhaps matching TRBD1 (6 bases). This CDR3 contains 16 residues. Germline V lookup: CDR1 LGHNA, CDR2 YNFKEQ. The germline V and J ends were trimmed by 4 bases and 2 bases, with 15 bases remaining between them. The CDR3 region is CASSRSQGLAGNTIYF. DNA of the CDR3: TGTGCCAGCAGCCGATCCCAGGGGCTTGCTGGAAACACCATATATTTT.

This clone was seen at least ten times. The chain couples TRBV20-1 to TRBJ2-7; D uncertain. Germline CDR1 is DFQATT and CDR2 is SNEGSKA (reference sequence). With 5 bases removed from V and 3 bases from J, the gap between germline ends came to 20 bases. The CDR3 runs to 15 residues. The chain's CDR3 is CSARPVIRADYEQYF. In DNA, the CDR3 is TGCAGTGCTCGGCCAGTGATCCGGGCCGACTACGAGCAGTACTTC.

This clone has a count of ten or more. This sequence joins TRBV11-2 and TRBJ2-7, with D possibly being TRBD1 or TRBD2 (5 bases each). Trimming took off 5 bases at V and 3 bases at J, with 17 bases between the two ends. Germline V gene lookup returns CDR1 SGHAT and CDR2 FQNNGV. The CDR3 has 15 amino acids. CDR3 sequence reads: CASSPFRELSYEQYF. CDR3 nucleotides: TGTGCCAGCAGCCCATTCAGGGAGCTCAGCTACGAGCAGTACTTC.

Many counts were recorded for this clone. The J gene is TRBJ2-7, the V gene TRBV28; TRBD2 agrees at 15 bases. Trimming at V came to 4 bases and at J to 2 bases, leaving 12 bases not matched to a gene. The CDR3 sequence is 19 residues long. The V gene's germline CDR1 is MDHEN and CDR2 SYDVKM. The CDR3 region is CASSYRTSGRARGPYEQYF. CDR3 DNA: TGTGCCAGCAGTTACCGGACTAGCGGGAGGGCCCGCGGGCCCTACGAGCAGTACTTC. Combining the CDR3 with reference TRBV28 and TRBJ2-7 gives the whole variable domain DVKVTQSSRYLVKRTGEKVFLECVQDMDHENMFWYRQDPGLGLRLIYFSYDVKMKEKGDIPEGYSVSREKKERFSLILESASTNQTSMYLCASSYRTSGRARGPYEQYFGPGTRLTVT.

Concerning this clone itself: This clone may be a read error of a much larger clone one base away. The CDR3 DNA is TGCAGTGCTAGCACAGGTAGAAATCAGCCCCAGCATTTT. Its translation is CSASTGRNQPQHF. The chain recombines TRBV20-1 with TRBJ1-5, with D possibly matching TRBD1 (5 bases). Trimming removed 3 bases from V and 4 bases from J, with 10 bases in between. Germline V gene sequence: CDR1 DFQATT, CDR2 SNEGSKA (reference sequence). This CDR3 has 13 amino acids.

Concerning this clone: A much larger clone lies a single base off, so this may be a read error. The CDR3 nucleotides are TGTGCCAGCAGATTTACCCCGGGCCAGGTCGCCAATGAGCAATTCTTC. Its translation is CASRFTPGQVANEQFF. V usage is TRBV11-1 and J usage is TRBJ2-1; D gene uncertain. The germline V gene encodes CDR1 SGHAT and CDR2 FQDESV (reference sequence). The CDR3 length is 16 residues. The variable domain in full, completed from reference TRBV11-1 and TRBJ2-1, reads EAEVAQSPRYKITEKSQAVAFWCDPISGHATLYWYRQILGQGPELLVQFQDESVVDDSQLPKDRFSAERLKGVDSTLKIQPAELGDSAMYLCASRFTPGQVANEQFFGPGTRLTVL.

Ten or more counts support this clone. Other nucleotide sequences from this sample produce the same CDR3. The chain uses TRBV7-8 and TRBJ1-6; no reliable D call. The length of the CDR3 is 13 residues. Trimming shortened V by 1 base and J by 6 bases, and 4 bases separated the two germline ends. Germline CDR1 reads SGHVS; CDR2 reads FQNEAQ. The CDR3 sequence: CASSLGGNSPLHF. CDR3 in DNA: TGTGCCAGCAGCTTAGGGGGTAATTCACCCCTCCACTTT.

This clone was detected a few times. A much larger clonotype is one base distant, so this may be a read error. The chain employs TRBV2 and TRBJ2-5; no clear D gene. The J call is doubtful: the DNA matches TRBJ2-1 better. The CDR3 totals 12 residues. Per germline, CDR1 SNHLY and CDR2 FYNNEI. CDR3 region: CASSSLGNEQFF. For the CDR3, the DNA is TGTGCCAGCAGCTCTTTGGGAAATGAGCAGTTCTTC.

This clone was recorded only once. One junction end does not reproduce the germline sequence, and a read error may be involved. The chain recombines TRBV7-7 with TRBJ1-5; D ambiguous. The CDR3 covers 13 residues. The germline V gene has CDR1 SSHAT and CDR2 FNYEAQ (reference sequence). The CDR3 nucleotides read TGTGCTAGCAGCCCCGGTTTTAGCCAGCCCCAGCATTTT. Translating gives CASSPGFSQPQHF.

The sample holds many counts of this clone. This chain joins TRBV19 and TRBJ1-6, with no clear D. Germline CDR1 is LNHDA and CDR2 is SQIVND (reference sequence). The CDR3 contains 16 residues. The ends were cut back, 6 bases at V and 3 bases at J, with 15 bases in the middle. DNA of the CDR3: TGTGCCAGTAGCCGCCCGCCAGGCAGCTATAATTCACCCCTCCACTTT. This codes for CASSRPPGSYNSPLHF. The whole variable domain, remainder taken from reference TRBV19 and TRBJ1-6, is DGGITQSPKYLFRKEGQNVTLSCEQNLNHDAMYWYRQDPGQGLRLIYYSQIVNDFQKGDIAEGYSVSREKKESFPLTVTSAQKNPTAFYLCASSRPPGSYNSPLHFGNGTRLTVT.

This clone was seen many times. This sequence joins TRBV19 and TRBJ1-6, with 9 positions matching TRBD1. Germline CDR1 is LNHDA and CDR2 is SQIVND (reference sequence). The CDR3 contains 15 residues. Trimming cost V 6 bases and J 7 bases; bases outside gene matches: 7. The CDR3 DNA reads TGTGCCAGTAGGGCCGGGACAGGGTCGAATTCACCCCTCCACTTT. Translated, it gives CASRAGTGSNSPLHF.

With regard to this clone: Relative to the germline gene, one junction end is altered; a read error may explain this. The chain carries TRBV27 and TRBJ1-2; D might be TRBD1 (5 bases). Germline loops: CDR1 MNHEY, CDR2 SMNVEV (reference sequence). There are 15 residues in the CDR3. The CDR3 bases are TGTGCCAGCAGTTTGGGGACGGGAAAGTCCTATGGCTACACATTC. As protein: CASSLGTGKSYGYTF.

In regard to this clone: A much larger clone is a single base away; this may be a read error. Additional DNA sequences in this sample encode the identical CDR3. The V call is TRBV5-6, the J call TRBJ2-7, with a tentative D call TRBD1 (6 bases). The CDR3 is 16 residues long. V dropped 0 bases and J dropped 2 bases, with 15 bases sitting between them. The germline CDR1 and CDR2 sequences are SGHDT and YYEEEE. The CDR3 nucleotides read TGTGCCAGCAGCTTGGGACCTGACAGGTCAACCTACGAGCAGTACTTC. It specifies CASSLGPDRSTYEQYF.